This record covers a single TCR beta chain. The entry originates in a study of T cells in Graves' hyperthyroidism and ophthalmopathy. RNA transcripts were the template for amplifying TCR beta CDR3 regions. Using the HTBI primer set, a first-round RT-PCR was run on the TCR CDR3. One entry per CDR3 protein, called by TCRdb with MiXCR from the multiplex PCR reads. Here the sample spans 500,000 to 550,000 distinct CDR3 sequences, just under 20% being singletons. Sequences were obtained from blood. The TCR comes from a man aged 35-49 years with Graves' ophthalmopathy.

The CDR3 spells CASSLWGDSPEAFF. DNA of the CDR3: TGCGCCAGCAGCTTGTGGGGGGATTCTCCTGAAGCTTTCTTT. The rearrangement joins TRBV5-1 to TRBJ1-1, with D possibly TRBD1 on 5 matching bases. Germline V gene lookup returns CDR1 SGHRS and CDR2 YFSETQ. CDR3 length equals 14 residues. V lost 1 base and J 6 bases, leaving 13 bases between the germline ends.